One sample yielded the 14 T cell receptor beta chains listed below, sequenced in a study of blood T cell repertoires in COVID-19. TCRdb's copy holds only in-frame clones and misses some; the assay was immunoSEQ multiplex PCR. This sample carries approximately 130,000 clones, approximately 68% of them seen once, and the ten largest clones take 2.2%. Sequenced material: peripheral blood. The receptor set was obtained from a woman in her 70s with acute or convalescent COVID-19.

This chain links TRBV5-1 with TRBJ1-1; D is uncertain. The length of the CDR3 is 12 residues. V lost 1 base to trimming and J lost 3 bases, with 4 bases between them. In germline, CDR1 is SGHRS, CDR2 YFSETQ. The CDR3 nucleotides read TGCGCCAGCAGCTTGCCCGACACTGAAGCTTTCTTT. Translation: CASSLPDTEAFF.

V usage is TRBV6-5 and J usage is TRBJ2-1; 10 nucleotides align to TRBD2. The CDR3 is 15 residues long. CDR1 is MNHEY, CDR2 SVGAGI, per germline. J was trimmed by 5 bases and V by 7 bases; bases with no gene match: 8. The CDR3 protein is CASKPSGSEHNEQFF. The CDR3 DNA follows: TGTGCCAGCAAACCTAGCGGGAGTGAACACAATGAGCAGTTCTTC.

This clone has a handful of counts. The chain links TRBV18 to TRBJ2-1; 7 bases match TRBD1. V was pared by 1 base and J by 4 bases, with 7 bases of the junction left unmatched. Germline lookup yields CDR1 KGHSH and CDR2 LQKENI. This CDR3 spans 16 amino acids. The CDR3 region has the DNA TGTGCCAGCTCACCACTCGGACAGGCCGAGTACAATGAGCAGTTCTTC. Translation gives CASSPLGQAEYNEQFF.

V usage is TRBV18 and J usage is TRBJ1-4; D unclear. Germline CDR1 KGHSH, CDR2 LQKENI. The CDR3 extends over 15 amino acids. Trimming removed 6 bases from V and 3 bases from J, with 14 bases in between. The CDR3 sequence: CASSSTGLPNEKLFF. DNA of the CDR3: TGTGCCAGCTCTTCCACGGGGTTGCCTAATGAAAAACTGTTTTTT.

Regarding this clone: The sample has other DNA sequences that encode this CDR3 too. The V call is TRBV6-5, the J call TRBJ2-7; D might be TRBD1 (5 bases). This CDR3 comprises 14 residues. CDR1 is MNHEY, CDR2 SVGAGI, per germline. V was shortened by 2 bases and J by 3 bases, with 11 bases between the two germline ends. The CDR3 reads CASSYGAGIYEQYF. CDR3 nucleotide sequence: TGTGCCAGCAGTTACGGGGCAGGAATCTACGAGCAGTACTTC.

The CDR3 DNA sequence: TGTGCCAGCAGCTCCCACAGGGGGCCCGGGGCCAACGTCCTGACTTTC. It translates to CASSSHRGPGANVLTF. The chain employs TRBV7-9 and TRBJ2-6, with TRBD1 matching 9 bases. CDR3 length: 16 amino acids. The trim removed 4 bases at V and 4 bases at J, leaving 5 bases unmatched. Germline CDR1 and CDR2: SEHNR and FQNEAQ (reference sequence).

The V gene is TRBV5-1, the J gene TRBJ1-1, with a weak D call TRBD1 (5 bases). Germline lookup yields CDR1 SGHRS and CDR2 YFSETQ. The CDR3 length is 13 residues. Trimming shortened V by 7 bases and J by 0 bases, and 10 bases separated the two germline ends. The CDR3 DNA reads TGCGCCAGCTCACAGGAGATGAACACTGAAGCTTTCTTT. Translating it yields CASSQEMNTEAFF.

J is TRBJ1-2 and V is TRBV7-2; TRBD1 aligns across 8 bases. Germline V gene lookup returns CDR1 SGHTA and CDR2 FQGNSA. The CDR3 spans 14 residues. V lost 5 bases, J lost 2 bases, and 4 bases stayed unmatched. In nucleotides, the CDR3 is TGTGCCAGCAGCGCAGGGGGCCTAAACTATGGCTACACCTTC. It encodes CASSAGGLNYGYTF.

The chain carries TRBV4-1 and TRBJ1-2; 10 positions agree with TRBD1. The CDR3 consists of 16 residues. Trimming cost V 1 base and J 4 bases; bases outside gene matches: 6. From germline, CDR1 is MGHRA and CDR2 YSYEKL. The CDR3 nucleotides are TGCGCCAGCAGCCAAGGACAGGGGGCACGCAGCTATGGCTACACCTTC. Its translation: CASSQGQGARSYGYTF.

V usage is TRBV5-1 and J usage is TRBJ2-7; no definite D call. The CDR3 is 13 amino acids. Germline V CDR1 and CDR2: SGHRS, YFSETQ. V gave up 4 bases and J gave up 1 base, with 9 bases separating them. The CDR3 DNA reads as TGCGCCAGCAGCCCCACTACATCCTACGAGCAGTACTTC. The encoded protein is CASSPTTSYEQYF.

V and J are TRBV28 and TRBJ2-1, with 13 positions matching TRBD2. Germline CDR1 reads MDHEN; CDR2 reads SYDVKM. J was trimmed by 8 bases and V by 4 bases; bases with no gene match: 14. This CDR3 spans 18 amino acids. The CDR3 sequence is CASSSPGTSGTSVDEQFF. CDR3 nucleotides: TGTGCCAGCAGTTCCCCTGGGACTAGCGGGACCTCGGTGGATGAGCAGTTCTTC.

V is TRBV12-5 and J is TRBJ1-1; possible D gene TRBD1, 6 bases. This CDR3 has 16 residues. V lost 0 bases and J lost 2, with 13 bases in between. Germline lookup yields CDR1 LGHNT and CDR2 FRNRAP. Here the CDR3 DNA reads TGTGCTAGTGGTTTGGTACTCGGGACACTTAACACTGAAGCTTTCTTT. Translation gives CASGLVLGTLNTEAFF.

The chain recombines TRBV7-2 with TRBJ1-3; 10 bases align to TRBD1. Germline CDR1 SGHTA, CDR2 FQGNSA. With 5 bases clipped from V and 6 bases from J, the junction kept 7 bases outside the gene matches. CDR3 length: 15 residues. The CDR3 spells CASSPRTGGKNTIYF. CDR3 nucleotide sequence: TGTGCCAGCAGCCCGCGGACAGGGGGAAAAAACACCATATATTTT.

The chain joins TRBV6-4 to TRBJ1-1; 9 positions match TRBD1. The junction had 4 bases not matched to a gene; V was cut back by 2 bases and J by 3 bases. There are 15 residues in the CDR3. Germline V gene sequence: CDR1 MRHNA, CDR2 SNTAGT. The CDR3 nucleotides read TGTGCCAGCAGTGACCGGGACAGGGAGGACACTGAAGCTTTCTTT. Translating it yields CASSDRDREDTEAFF.